Following are 3 T cell receptor beta chains from one sample sequenced in a study of T cell responses to AZD1222 COVID-19 vaccine. This table comes from immunoSEQ multiplex PCR, and its TCRdb copy is limited to in-frame clones, with some not included. The sample holds 150,000 to 200,000 clones, roughly 92% seen once. This specimen consisted of peripheral blood, obtained 28 days after the second AZD1222 dose. These receptors all stem from an adult who received the AZD1222 COVID-19 vaccine.

This chain links TRBV10-3 with TRBJ1-4, with a possible D match to TRBD1 (6 bases). The CDR3 has 15 amino acids. V was cut by 0 bases and J by 3 bases, with 8 bases left in between. Germline V gene data show CDR1 as ENHRY and CDR2 as SYGVKD. CDR3 sequence reads: CAISESDRPNEKLFF. The CDR3 DNA reads as TGTGCCATCAGTGAGTCAGACAGGCCTAATGAAAAACTGTTTTTT.

The genes are TRBV2 and TRBJ1-4; D not resolved. The germline V gene has CDR1 SNHLY and CDR2 FYNNEI. CDR3 length: 13 residues. V was clipped by 10 bases and J by 10 bases, with 19 bases between them. The CDR3 loop reads CATQTGQDGKLFF. The CDR3 DNA reads as TGTGCCACCCAAACCGGGCAGGACGGAAAACTGTTTTTT.

This clone has a single count. The J gene is TRBJ1-3, the V gene TRBV11-1; D unresolved. The CDR3 loop spans 13 amino acids. The V end was cut by 5 bases, the J end by 1 base, with 6 bases between. From germline, CDR1 is SGHAT and CDR2 FQDESV (reference sequence). CDR3 sequence: CASSTTSGNTIYF. The DNA for the CDR3 is TGTGCCAGCAGCACCACATCTGGAAACACCATATATTTT.